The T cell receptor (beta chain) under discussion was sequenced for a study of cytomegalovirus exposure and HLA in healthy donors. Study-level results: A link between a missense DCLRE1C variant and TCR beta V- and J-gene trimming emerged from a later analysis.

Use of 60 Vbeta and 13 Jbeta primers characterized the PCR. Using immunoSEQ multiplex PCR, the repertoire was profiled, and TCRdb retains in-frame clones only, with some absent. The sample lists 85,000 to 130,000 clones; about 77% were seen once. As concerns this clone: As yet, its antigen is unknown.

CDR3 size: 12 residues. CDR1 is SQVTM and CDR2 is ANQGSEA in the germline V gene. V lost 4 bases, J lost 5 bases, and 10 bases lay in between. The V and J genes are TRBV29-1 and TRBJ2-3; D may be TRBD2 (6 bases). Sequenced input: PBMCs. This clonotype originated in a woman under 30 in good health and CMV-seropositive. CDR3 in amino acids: CSVAKAGDTQYF. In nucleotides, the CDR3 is TGCAGCGTTGCCAAAGCGGGAGATACGCAGTATTTT.